The entry below gives a single T cell receptor (beta chain) sequence along with its context. One end of the junction does not line up with germline, which may come from a read error. The germline V gene has CDR1 SSHAT and CDR2 FNYEAQ (reference sequence). The CDR3 has 16 residues. The data were obtained in a study of T cell responses to AZD1222 COVID-19 vaccine. Assay: immunoSEQ multiplex PCR; the TCRdb copy retains only in-frame clones and omits some. Among 140,000 or so clones listed, about 93% were seen once. This sequence was found in an adult who received the AZD1222 COVID-19 vaccine. This chain uses TRBV7-7 with TRBJ1-5; D perhaps matches TRBD1 (5 bases). Material: peripheral blood, obtained 28 days after the second AZD1222 dose. The CDR3 loop is CASSLELDSSGQPQHF. Written as DNA, the CDR3 is TGTGCTAGCAGCTTAGAGCTTGACAGCTCCGGTCAGCCCCAGCATTTT.